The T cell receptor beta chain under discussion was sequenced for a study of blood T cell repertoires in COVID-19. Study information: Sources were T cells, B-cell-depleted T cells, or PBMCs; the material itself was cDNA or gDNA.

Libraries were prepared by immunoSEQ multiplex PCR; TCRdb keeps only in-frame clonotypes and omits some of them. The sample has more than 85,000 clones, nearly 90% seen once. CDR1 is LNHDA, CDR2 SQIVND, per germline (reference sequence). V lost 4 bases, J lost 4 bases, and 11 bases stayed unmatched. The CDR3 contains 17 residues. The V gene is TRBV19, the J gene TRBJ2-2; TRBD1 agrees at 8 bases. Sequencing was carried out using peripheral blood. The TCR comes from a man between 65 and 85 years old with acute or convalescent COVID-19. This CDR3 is CASSKARGLRVTGELFF. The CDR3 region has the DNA TGTGCCAGTAGTAAGGCCAGGGGGCTTCGGGTCACCGGGGAGCTGTTTTTT. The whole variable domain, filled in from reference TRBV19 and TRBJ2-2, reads DGGITQSPKYLFRKEGQNVTLSCEQNLNHDAMYWYRQDPGQGLRLIYYSQIVNDFQKGDIAEGYSVSREKKESFPLTVTSAQKNPTAFYLCASSKARGLRVTGELFFGEGSRLTVL.